What follows are 12 T cell receptor beta chains derived from one specimen sequenced in a study of shared clonotypes between healthy human individuals. Clones were read by immunoSEQ multiplex PCR, and TCRdb kept only the in-frame ones, dropping some. The repertoire holds about 490,000 clones, with about 82% as singletons. The sequenced sample was PBMCs. Source of these receptors: a woman between 40 and 55 years old in good health. Some clones in this sample may be carry-over from other donors' samples.

This chain connects TRBV4-1 to TRBJ1-1; TRBD1 aligns across 11 bases. V dropped 1 base and J dropped 5; count of bases not matched to a gene: 6. CDR1 is MGHRA and CDR2 is YSYEKL in the germline V gene. The length of the CDR3 is 16 residues. This CDR3 is CASSQGGQGARTEAFF. DNA of the CDR3: TGCGCCAGCAGCCAAGGCGGACAGGGGGCGCGGACTGAAGCTTTCTTT.

The chain joins TRBV13 to TRBJ2-1; TRBD1 aligns across 7 bases. The V gene's germline CDR1 is PRHDT and CDR2 FYEKMQ (reference sequence). The junction had 6 bases not matched to a gene; V was cut back by 0 bases and J by 7 bases. CDR3 length: 15 residues. CDR3 nucleotides: TGTGCCAGCAGCTTAGGAGAAGGGGGCGGGAATGAGCAGTTCTTC. Translated: CASSLGEGGGNEQFF. The complete variable domain, with remaining parts taken from reference TRBV13 and TRBJ2-1, reads AAGVIQSPRHLIKEKRETATLKCYPIPRHDTVYWYQQGPGQDPQFLISFYEKMQSDKGSIPDRFSAQQFSDYHSELNMSSLELGDSALYFCASSLGEGGGNEQFFGPGTRLTVL.

This clone has just a few counts. The chain links TRBV2 to TRBJ2-1; 7 nucleotides match TRBD1. The CDR3 covers 15 residues. Unmatched junction bases numbered 6, after V lost 5 bases and J lost 2 bases. The germline V gene has CDR1 SNHLY and CDR2 FYNNEI. The CDR3 DNA reads as TGTGCCAGCAGTCAAAGGCAGGGGGCCTACAATGAGCAGTTCTTC. It yields the protein CASSQRQGAYNEQFF.

This sequence joins TRBV5-1 and TRBJ2-1, with D possibly being TRBD2 (6 bases). From germline, CDR1 is SGHRS and CDR2 YFSETQ. Between the trimmed V and J ends, which lost 5 bases and 7 bases, there was a span of 16 bases. The CDR3 is made up of 14 amino acids. CDR3 coding DNA: TGCGCCAGCAGGAGCCTCGGGGGTAGTAATGAGCAGTTCTTC. It is translated as CASRSLGGSNEQFF.

The chain is built from TRBV6-5 and TRBJ1-2; D is unclear. Deletions cut 3 bases from V and 8 bases from J, with 13 bases between. Per germline, CDR1 MNHEY and CDR2 SVGAGI. This CDR3 has 13 residues. CDR3 DNA: TGTGCCAGCAGTTATATGCGGGCTTGGGGCTACACCTTC. This translates into CASSYMRAWGYTF.

The chain uses TRBV4-2 and TRBJ1-4; 8 bases are a match to TRBD1. Germline V CDR1 and CDR2: LGHNA, YNFKEQ. The CDR3 is 15 residues long. V lost 1 base, J lost 8 bases, and 6 bases stayed unmatched. The CDR3: CASSQGGQGWEKLFF. In DNA form, the CDR3 reads TGTGCCAGCAGCCAAGGCGGACAGGGTTGGGAAAAACTGTTTTTT.

This chain joins TRBV7-6 and TRBJ2-2, with D unclear. Germline-derived CDR1 and CDR2 are SGHVS and FNYEAQ. The V gene lost 5 bases and the J gene lost 4 bases, with 5 bases spanning the gap. This CDR3 is built from 12 residues. The CDR3 loop reads CASSPFTGELFF. As DNA, the CDR3 is TGTGCCAGCAGCCCTTTCACCGGGGAGCTGTTTTTT.

This chain uses TRBV18 with TRBJ2-7; 10 bases map to TRBD1. V lost 5 bases to trimming and J lost 4 bases; unmatched junction nucleotides: 2. The germline CDR1 and CDR2 sequences are KGHSH and LQKENI. This CDR3 has 13 residues. The CDR3: CASSMGQGYEQYF. The CDR3 coding sequence is TGTGCCAGCTCAATGGGACAGGGGTACGAGCAGTACTTC.

V gene TRBV11-1 combines with J gene TRBJ1-1, with no clear D. The CDR3 sequence is 11 residues long. In germline, CDR1 is SGHAT, CDR2 FQDESV (reference sequence). Between the trimmed V and J ends, which lost 1 base and 5 bases, there was a span of 2 bases. The CDR3 here is CASSLVTEAFF. Here the CDR3 DNA reads TGTGCCAGCAGCTTAGTGACTGAAGCTTTCTTT.

The rearrangement joins TRBV27 to TRBJ2-7; tentatively, D is TRBD1 or TRBD2 (7 bases each). Trimming cost V 6 bases and J 13 bases, with 19 bases left between them. The CDR3 length is 12 residues. Germline CDR1 MNHEY, CDR2 SMNVEV (reference sequence). CDR3 in amino acids: CASSPPGGVGYF. In DNA form, the CDR3 reads TGTGCCAGCAGCCCTCCAGGGGGGGTTGGTTACTTC.

CDR3 protein: CASSSGTSGEEQFF. The CDR3 region has the DNA TGTGCCAGCAGCTCCGGGACTAGCGGGGAAGAGCAGTTCTTC. The gene calls are TRBV5-4 and TRBJ2-1; 13 bases line up with TRBD2. From germline, CDR1 is SGHNT and CDR2 YYREEE (reference sequence). V lost 3 bases, J lost 10 bases, and 4 bases stayed unmatched. This CDR3 is built from 14 residues. Full variable domain (missing parts from reference TRBV5-4 and TRBJ2-1): ETGVTQSPTHLIKTRGQQVTLRCSSQSGHNTVSWYQQALGQGPQFIFQYYREEENGRGNFPPRFSGLQFPNYSSELNVNALELDDSALYLCASSSGTSGEEQFFGPGTRLTVL.

Only a few counts were recorded for this clone. The chain has TRBV19 and TRBJ2-7; TRBD2 might be the D (6 bases). The CDR3 extends over 16 amino acids. CDR1 and CDR2 (germline): LNHDA, SQIVND (reference sequence). V was pared by 5 bases and J by 7 bases, with 24 bases between. CDR3 loop: CASSLPGGEGLGEQYF. CDR3 bases: TGTGCCAGTAGTCTGCCGGGCGGCGAGGGACTGGGGGAGCAGTACTTC.